This T cell receptor beta chain came from a study of blood T cell repertoires in COVID-19. Assay: immunoSEQ multiplex PCR; the TCRdb copy retains only in-frame clones and omits some. Among under 250,000 clones, about 89% were seen once, and the ten largest hold around 6.5%. CDR1 ENHRY and CDR2 SYGVKD come from the germline V gene. The length of the CDR3 is 16 residues. The V and J ends lost 7 bases and 5 bases, in that order; junction bases with no gene match: 14. The receptor was derived from a man aged 55 to 70 who had recovered from COVID-19. This chain links TRBV10-3 with TRBJ2-7, with 10 nucleotides matching TRBD1. The sample comprised peripheral blood. CDR3 loop: CAITRTPGTGADEQYF. The CDR3 nucleotides are TGTGCCATCACCCGAACCCCCGGGACAGGGGCGGACGAGCAGTACTTC.